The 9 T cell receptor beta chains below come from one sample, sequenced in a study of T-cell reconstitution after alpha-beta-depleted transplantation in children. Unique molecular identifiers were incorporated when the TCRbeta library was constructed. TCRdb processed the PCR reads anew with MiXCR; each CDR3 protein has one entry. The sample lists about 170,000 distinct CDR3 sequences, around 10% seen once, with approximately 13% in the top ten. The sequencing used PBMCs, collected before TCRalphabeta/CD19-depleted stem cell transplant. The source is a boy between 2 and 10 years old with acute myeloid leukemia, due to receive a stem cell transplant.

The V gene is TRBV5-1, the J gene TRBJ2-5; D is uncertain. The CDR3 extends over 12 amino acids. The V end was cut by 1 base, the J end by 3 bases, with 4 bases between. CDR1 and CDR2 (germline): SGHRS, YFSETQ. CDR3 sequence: CASSLTKETQYF. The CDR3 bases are TGCGCCAGCAGCTTGACGAAAGAGACCCAGTACTTC.

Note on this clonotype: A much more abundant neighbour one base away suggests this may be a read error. The DNA of the CDR3 is TGCTGTGCTAGACCGGAGACGCGCGAGGACACCGGGGAGCTGTTTTTT. Translation: CCARPETREDTGELFF. The chain has TRBV20-1 and TRBJ2-2; D is unclear. This CDR3 is 16 amino acids long. CDR1 is DFQATT and CDR2 is SNEGSKA in the germline V gene (reference sequence).

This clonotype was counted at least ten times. CDR3 coding DNA: TGTGCCAGCAGCTCCCCTGTCTCCGGGACAGAAGAGACCCAGTACTTC. Protein product: CASSSPVSGTEETQYF. The chain employs TRBV7-9 and TRBJ2-5; 7 nucleotides match TRBD1. The CDR3 consists of 16 residues. CDR1 SEHNR and CDR2 FQNEAQ come from the germline V gene (reference sequence). Trimming cost V 4 bases and J 3 bases; bases outside gene matches: 11.

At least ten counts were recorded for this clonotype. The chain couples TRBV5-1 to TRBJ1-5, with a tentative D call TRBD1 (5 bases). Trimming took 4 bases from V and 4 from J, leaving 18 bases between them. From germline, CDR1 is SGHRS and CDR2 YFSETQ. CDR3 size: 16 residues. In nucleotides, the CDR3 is TGCGCCAGCAGCCGGGACGCCCTCAAGGGGAATCAGCCCCAGCATTTT. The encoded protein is CASSRDALKGNQPQHF.

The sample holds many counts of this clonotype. In nucleotides, the CDR3 is TGTGCCAGCAGCCAAAGCGGGAGTACGGTTGCAGATACGCAGTATTTT. This translates into CASSQSGSTVADTQYF. This chain joins TRBV14 and TRBJ2-3, with TRBD2 matching over 8 bases. Germline CDR1 is SGHDN and CDR2 is FVKESK. This CDR3 has 16 amino acids. The J segment lost 4 bases and the V segment lost 2 bases, leaving 8 bases of the junction unmatched.

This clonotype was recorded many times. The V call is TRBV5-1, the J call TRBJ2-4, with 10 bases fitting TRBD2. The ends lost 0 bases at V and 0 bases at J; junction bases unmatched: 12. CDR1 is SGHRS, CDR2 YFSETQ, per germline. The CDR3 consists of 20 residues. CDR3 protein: CASSLEPGLAIGLAKNIQYF. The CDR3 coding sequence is TGCGCCAGCAGCTTGGAGCCGGGACTAGCGATCGGTCTAGCCAAAAACATTCAGTACTTC.

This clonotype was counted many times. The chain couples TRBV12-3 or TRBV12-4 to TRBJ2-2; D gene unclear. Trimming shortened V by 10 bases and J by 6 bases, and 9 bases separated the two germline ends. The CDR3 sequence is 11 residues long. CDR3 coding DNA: TGTGCCATCGACCAGGCCGGGGAGCTGTTTTTT. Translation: CAIDQAGELFF.

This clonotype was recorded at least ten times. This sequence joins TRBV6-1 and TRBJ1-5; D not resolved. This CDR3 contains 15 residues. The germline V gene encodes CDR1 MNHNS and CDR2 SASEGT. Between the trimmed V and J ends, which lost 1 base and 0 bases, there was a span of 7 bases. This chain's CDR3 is CASSEDAYSNQPQHF. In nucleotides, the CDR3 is TGTGCCAGCAGTGAAGATGCCTATAGCAATCAGCCCCAGCATTTT.

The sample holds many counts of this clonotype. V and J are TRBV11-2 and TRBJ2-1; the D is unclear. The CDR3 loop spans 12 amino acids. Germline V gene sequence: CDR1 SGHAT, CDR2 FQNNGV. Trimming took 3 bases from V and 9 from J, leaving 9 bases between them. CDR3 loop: CASSLGWGEQFF. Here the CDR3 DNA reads TGTGCCAGCAGCTTGGGGTGGGGTGAGCAGTTCTTC.